The entry below describes one T cell receptor (beta chain). This sample is drawn from a study of T cell changes during pregnancy in multiple sclerosis. Between the trimmed V and J ends, which lost 4 bases and 4 bases, there was a span of 20 bases. Germline CDR1 MNHNS, CDR2 SASEGT. The CDR3 length is 17 residues. Clones were sequenced by immunoSEQ multiplex PCR, and TCRdb holds only the in-frame ones, with some missing. This table has roughly 56,000 clones, nearly 90% appearing once. The sequencing here drew on peripheral blood, taken in the first trimester of pregnancy. This TCR came from a female donor with multiple sclerosis, enrolled in a pregnancy study. The chain recombines TRBV6-1 with TRBJ1-5; TRBD1 might be the D (5 bases). CDR3 sequence: CASSGWGGSLRNQPQHF. The CDR3 DNA reads TGTGCCAGCAGTGGTTGGGGGGGTTCGCTCCGAAATCAGCCCCAGCATTTT.